The present entry profiles one T cell receptor beta chain with its context. As yet, its antigen is unknown. This entry comes from a study of vaccination and CD4 T cells after COVID-19. Across the study: Collection of post-vaccine samples followed dose two by a median 72 days, spanning a range of 14 to 241.

Sequencing of the DNA from cultured CD4+ T cells was carried out with the Oncomine TCR Beta short-read assay. One entry per CDR3 protein results from TCRdb running MiXCR on the PCR reads. Among 20,000 to 25,000 distinct CDR3 sequences listed, around 35% were seen once. Trimming cost V 0 bases and J 0 bases, with 9 bases left between them. Germline values: CDR1 MNHEY, CDR2 SVGAGI. The CDR3 has 17 residues. Findings and caveats of the study: Among those convalescent, a median 86.3% of reactive clones emerged solely post-vaccination.

Treatment specified: approximately 10-day PBMC culture with coronavirus spike peptide pools or control peptides (ViraFEST assay). The chain is built from TRBV6-5 and TRBJ1-6; no firm D call. The source material was CD4+ T cells from blood, cultured in vitro, sampled before SARS-CoV-2 vaccination. This TCR was sampled from a human donor who had recovered from COVID-19. The CDR3 sequence is CASSYSPASSYNSPLHF. The DNA for the CDR3 is TGTGCCAGCAGTTACTCCCCAGCGAGCTCCTATAATTCACCCCTCCACTTT.